This T cell receptor (beta chain) was obtained from a study of T cell repertoires in cytomegalovirus infection. Across the whole study: Public TCR beta signatures marked donors with CMV infection and the matching HLA.

This clonotype turned up a few times. Its antigen is unknown. Overall study results and limits: Summed frequency of public TCR beta families distinguished CMV carriers with the relevant HLA. CMV-specific TCR beta clonotypes restricted by HLA-C dominated the ex vivo response.

A single record per CDR3 protein comes from TCRdb applying MiXCR to the reads. The sample holds some 450,000 distinct CDR3 sequences, roughly a third seen once. Sequencing was performed on PBMCs. The receptor's source is a human donor in good health (CMV status not recorded). Some clones in this sample may be carry-over from other donors' samples.

CDR3 residues: CASSYDAGGYEQYF. CDR3 coding DNA: TGTGCCAGCAGTTACGACGCCGGGGGTTACGAGCAGTACTTC. The chain employs TRBV7-6 and TRBJ2-7; D might be TRBD2 (6 bases). Deletions cut 6 bases from V and 4 bases from J, with 16 bases between. Germline V gene sequence: CDR1 SGHVS, CDR2 FNYEAQ. This CDR3 comprises 14 residues.